Shown below are 24 T cell receptor beta chains from a single sample sequenced in a study of response to subunit inactivated influenza vaccine. Via MiXCR, TCRdb re-called the RT-PCR reads, giving one row per CDR3 protein. The sample consists of roughly 570,000 distinct CDR3 sequences, around 15% of them appearing once. This material consisted of PBMCs from blood, taken about 13 days after vaccination. All receptors derive from a man over 45 who received an inactivated influenza vaccine.

This clonotype appeared a single time. The genes are TRBV20-1 and TRBJ2-5; 7 nucleotides agree with TRBD1. CDR1 and CDR2 (germline): DFQATT, SNEGSKA (reference sequence). The V segment lost 2 bases and the J segment 2 bases; nucleotides outside the gene matches: 14. The CDR3 covers 17 residues. For the CDR3, the DNA is TGCAGTGCTAGACCTCACGGACAGGCTTTTAGTCAAGAGACCCAGTACTTC. It yields the protein CSARPHGQAFSQETQYF.

This clonotype was detected many times. This chain links TRBV7-2 with TRBJ2-5; the D is unclear. CDR3 size: 12 residues. V lost 4 bases and J lost 5, with 8 bases in between. Germline lookup yields CDR1 SGHTA and CDR2 FQGNSA. CDR3 DNA sequence: TGTGCCAGCAGCTCATTAGGGGAGACCCAGTACTTC. This gives the protein CASSSLGETQYF. Looking up the rest from reference TRBV7-2 and TRBJ2-5 gives the full variable domain: GAGVSQSPSNKVTEKGKDVELRCDPISGHTALYWYRQSLGQGLEFLIYFQGNSAPDKSGLPSDRFSAERTGGSVSTLTIQRTQQEDSAVYLCASSSLGETQYFGPGTRLLVL.

This chain's CDR3 is CASSPYGTSNEQFF. DNA of the CDR3: TGTGCCAGCTCACCATATGGGACCTCCAATGAGCAGTTCTTC. The rearrangement uses TRBV18 and TRBJ2-1; D assignment may be TRBD1 or TRBD2 (5 bases each). This CDR3 contains 14 residues. V shed 2 bases and J shed 6 bases, with 11 bases lying between them. Per germline, CDR1 KGHSH and CDR2 LQKENI.

In its sample, this clonotype was seen a few times. This rearrangement joins TRBV7-6 to TRBJ1-4; D is possibly TRBD1 (5 bases). Germline lookup yields CDR1 SGHVS and CDR2 FNYEAQ. CDR3 size: 15 residues. V dropped 6 bases and J dropped 7 bases, with 18 bases sitting between them. The CDR3 sequence is CASSRNGRVGEKLFF. The CDR3 DNA follows: TGTGCCAGCAGTAGAAACGGCAGGGTGGGTGAAAAACTGTTTTTT.

The table lists this clonotype with a few counts. The genes are TRBV5-1 and TRBJ1-4; 10 bases fit TRBD1. The junction had 5 bases not matched to a gene; V was cut back by 4 bases and J by 8 bases. CDR1 is SGHRS, CDR2 YFSETQ, per germline. The CDR3 consists of 14 residues. DNA for the CDR3: TGCGCCAGCAGCACCGGGACAGGGGAGGAAAAACTGTTTTTT. Its protein product is CASSTGTGEEKLFF.

The CDR3 region has the DNA TGCAGCGTTGGACTAGCGGGGCCAGATACGCAGTATTTT. This sequence encodes CSVGLAGPDTQYF. J is TRBJ2-3 and V is TRBV29-1; 11 bases fit TRBD2. The V gene end was trimmed by 4 bases and the J gene end by 4 bases; junction bases not matched to a gene: 1. This CDR3 has 13 residues. In germline, CDR1 is SQVTM, CDR2 ANQGSEA.

The chain is built from TRBV6-1 and TRBJ1-3, with D unclear. With 6 bases removed from V and 8 bases from J, the gap between germline ends came to 14 bases. The CDR3 loop spans 13 amino acids. Looked up from germline, CDR1 is MNHNS and CDR2 is SASEGT. The CDR3 DNA is TGTGCCAGCAGACGAAGCTCGGTGGACACCATATATTTT. It yields the protein CASRRSSVDTIYF.

The chain recombines TRBV18 with TRBJ2-7; no clear D. This CDR3 contains 13 residues. V shed 3 bases and J shed 6 bases, with 12 bases lying between them. Germline CDR1 KGHSH, CDR2 LQKENI. The CDR3 protein is CASSPDALGEQYF. CDR3 in DNA: TGTGCCAGCTCACCCGACGCCCTAGGCGAGCAGTACTTC.

The chain joins TRBV6-1 to TRBJ2-5, with D possibly being TRBD1 (6 bases). V lost 6 bases and J lost 3, with 20 bases in between. Germline-derived CDR1 and CDR2 are MNHNS and SASEGT. The length of the CDR3 is 16 residues. The CDR3 spells CASRTGWGGGKETQYF. DNA for the CDR3: TGTGCCAGCAGGACAGGCTGGGGCGGAGGAAAAGAGACCCAGTACTTC.

The CDR3 loop reads CASSTSPGGPGDEQFF. The CDR3 region has the DNA TGTGCCAGCAGCACCAGTCCAGGGGGCCCAGGGGATGAGCAGTTCTTC. The chain employs TRBV7-6 and TRBJ2-1; 8 bases align to TRBD1. The CDR3 covers 16 residues. V lost 5 bases to trimming and J lost 8 bases; unmatched junction nucleotides: 14. CDR1 and CDR2 from the germline V gene are SGHVS and FNYEAQ.

This clonotype has just a few counts. CDR3 nucleotides: TGTGCCAGCAGCTCAACGGGGGATTCCTACAATGAGCAGTTCTTC. Translated, it gives CASSSTGDSYNEQFF. V is TRBV7-3 and J is TRBJ2-1, with a possible D match to TRBD2 (6 bases). The CDR3 sequence is 15 residues long. Trimming took 4 bases from V and 1 from J, leaving 11 bases between them. From germline, CDR1 is SGHTA and CDR2 FQGTGA.

The V gene is TRBV10-2, the J gene TRBJ2-5, with 9 bases aligning to TRBD2. The CDR3 is 16 amino acids. The germline CDR1 and CDR2 sequences are WSHSY and SAAADI. The junction had 15 bases not matched to a gene; V was cut back by 8 bases and J by 5 bases. The CDR3 sequence: CASLSRRRGGRETQYF. The CDR3 nucleotides are TGCGCCAGCTTAAGTAGAAGGCGGGGGGGCCGGGAGACCCAGTACTTC.

This clonotype was detected a few times. The chain is built from TRBV2 and TRBJ1-1, with 7 bases aligning to TRBD1. This CDR3 region has 13 residues. From germline, CDR1 is SNHLY and CDR2 FYNNEI. The ends lost 6 bases at V and 5 bases at J; junction bases unmatched: 6. The CDR3 loop reads CASSQGQKTEAFF. CDR3 DNA sequence: TGTGCCAGCAGCCAGGGACAGAAAACTGAAGCTTTCTTT.

The chain uses TRBV24-1 and TRBJ2-3, with 7 positions matching TRBD2. V lost 7 bases, J lost 6 bases, and 9 bases stayed unmatched. There are 14 residues in the CDR3. Germline CDR1 and CDR2: KGHDR and SFDVKD. The chain's CDR3 is CATSGGTNLDTQYF. The CDR3 nucleotides are TGTGCCACCAGCGGGGGGACTAATCTGGATACGCAGTATTTT.

This clonotype was picked up many times. This rearrangement joins TRBV11-2 to TRBJ2-5, with 10 positions matching TRBD1. This CDR3 spans 14 amino acids. Germline loops: CDR1 SGHAT, CDR2 FQNNGV. Trimming cost V 4 bases and J 3 bases; bases outside gene matches: 2. CDR3 DNA sequence: TGTGCCAGCAGCTCCGGGACAGGGGAAGAGACCCAGTACTTC. Translated: CASSSGTGEETQYF.

This clonotype came up a few times. This rearrangement joins TRBV7-2 to TRBJ2-3; D uncertain. Germline values: CDR1 SGHTA, CDR2 FQGNSA. This CDR3 spans 15 amino acids. Trimming stripped 1 base from V and 0 bases from J, with 8 bases between. The DNA for the CDR3 is TGTGCCAGCAGCTTAGGGCCCACTAGCACAGATACGCAGTATTTT. This sequence encodes CASSLGPTSTDTQYF.

This chain joins TRBV2 and TRBJ1-4; 7 positions agree with TRBD1. The CDR3 covers 14 residues. CDR1 and CDR2 (germline): SNHLY, FYNNEI. Unmatched junction bases numbered 5, after V lost 2 bases and J lost 8 bases. The CDR3 DNA reads TGTGCCAGCAGTGAACTACAGGGGTTGGAAAAACTGTTTTTT. Translating it yields CASSELQGLEKLFF. The whole variable domain, filled in from reference TRBV2 and TRBJ1-4, reads EPEVTQTPSHQVTQMGQEVILRCVPISNHLYFYWYRQILGQKVEFLVSFYNNEISEKSEIFDDQFSVERPDGSNFTLKIRSTKLEDSAMYFCASSELQGLEKLFFGSGTQLSVL.

The rearrangement links TRBV29-1 to TRBJ1-1, with D hard to call. CDR3 length equals 15 residues. V lost 4 bases and J 2 bases, leaving 17 bases between the germline ends. Germline CDR1 SQVTM, CDR2 ANQGSEA. The CDR3: CSVGVSGLGNTEAFF. In DNA form, the CDR3 reads TGCAGCGTTGGAGTATCGGGGTTAGGAAACACTGAAGCTTTCTTT. Full variable domain (outside the CDR3, taken from reference TRBV29-1 and TRBJ1-1): SAVISQKPSRDICQRGTSLTIQCQVDSQVTMMFWYRQQPGQSLTLIATANQGSEATYESGFVIDKFPISRPNLTFSTLTVSNMSPEDSSIYLCSVGVSGLGNTEAFFGQGTRLTVV.

This clonotype was observed a few times. The chain has TRBV5-1 and TRBJ2-3; 13 positions match TRBD2. CDR1 is SGHRS, CDR2 YFSETQ, per germline. J was trimmed by 4 bases and V by 4 bases; bases with no gene match: 6. The length of the CDR3 is 16 residues. This chain's CDR3 is CASSPRTSGSSDTQYF. The CDR3 DNA sequence: TGCGCCAGCAGCCCCAGGACTAGCGGGAGCTCAGATACGCAGTATTTT.

The chain links TRBV7-2 to TRBJ2-1; 11 nucleotides line up with TRBD2. The CDR3 consists of 16 residues. V lost 1 base to trimming and J lost 5 bases; unmatched junction nucleotides: 4. The germline V gene has CDR1 SGHTA and CDR2 FQGNSA. The CDR3 here is CASSLGVLAGDNEQFF. CDR3 in DNA: TGTGCCAGCAGCTTAGGAGTACTAGCGGGAGACAATGAGCAGTTCTTC.

This rearrangement joins TRBV10-3 to TRBJ2-7; 11 bases fit TRBD2. The CDR3 length is 14 residues. The J segment lost 7 bases and the V segment lost 1 base, leaving 3 bases of the junction unmatched. CDR1 is ENHRY and CDR2 is SYGVKD in the germline V gene. The CDR3 here is CAISELGLADEQYF. DNA of the CDR3: TGTGCCATCAGTGAGTTGGGACTAGCGGATGAGCAGTACTTC.

This clonotype has a handful of counts. V is TRBV20-1 and J is TRBJ1-5; D ambiguous. Germline-derived CDR1 and CDR2 are DFQATT and SNEGSKA (reference sequence). The CDR3 totals 13 residues. V was cut by 0 bases and J by 6 bases, with 9 bases left in between. CDR3 DNA: TGCAGTGCTAGAGATCATAGTATTCAGCCCCAGCATTTT. Amino acid sequence: CSARDHSIQPQHF.

This clonotype was seen a few times. The chain employs TRBV2 and TRBJ2-3; 8 nucleotides agree with TRBD1. Trimming took 6 bases from V and 3 from J; bases not matched to a gene: 8. Germline V gene sequence: CDR1 SNHLY, CDR2 FYNNEI. There are 15 residues in the CDR3. The CDR3 loop reads CASSQQGVSTDTQYF. The CDR3 DNA follows: TGTGCCAGCAGCCAACAGGGGGTTAGTACAGATACGCAGTATTTT. Supplemented by reference TRBV2 and TRBJ2-3, the full variable domain reads EPEVTQTPSHQVTQMGQEVILRCVPISNHLYFYWYRQILGQKVEFLVSFYNNEISEKSEIFDDQFSVERPDGSNFTLKIRSTKLEDSAMYFCASSQQGVSTDTQYFGPGTRLTVL.

The CDR3 bases are TGTGCCAGCAGCTTAACGAGGGGTGCCGCGGGAACCGATGAGCAGTTCTTC. Its translation: CASSLTRGAAGTDEQFF. The gene calls are TRBV11-1 and TRBJ2-1, with a tentative D call TRBD2 (6 bases). CDR1 is SGHAT and CDR2 is FQDESV in the germline V gene (reference sequence). The CDR3 sequence is 17 residues long. The V and J ends lost 2 bases and 8 bases respectively, with 22 bases between them.